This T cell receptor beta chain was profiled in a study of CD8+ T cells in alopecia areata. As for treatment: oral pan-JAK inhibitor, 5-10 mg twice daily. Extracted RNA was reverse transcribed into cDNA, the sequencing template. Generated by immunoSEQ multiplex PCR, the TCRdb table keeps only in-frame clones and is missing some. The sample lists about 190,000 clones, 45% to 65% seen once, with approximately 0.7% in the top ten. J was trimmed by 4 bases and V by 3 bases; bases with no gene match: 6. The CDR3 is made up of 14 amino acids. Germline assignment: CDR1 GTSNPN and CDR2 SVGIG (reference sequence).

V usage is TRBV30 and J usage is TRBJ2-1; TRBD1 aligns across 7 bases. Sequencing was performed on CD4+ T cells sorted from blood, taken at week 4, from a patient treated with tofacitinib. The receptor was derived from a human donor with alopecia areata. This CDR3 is CAWSAGGNYNEQFF. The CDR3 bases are TGTGCCTGGAGCGCAGGGGGAAATTACAATGAGCAGTTCTTC.